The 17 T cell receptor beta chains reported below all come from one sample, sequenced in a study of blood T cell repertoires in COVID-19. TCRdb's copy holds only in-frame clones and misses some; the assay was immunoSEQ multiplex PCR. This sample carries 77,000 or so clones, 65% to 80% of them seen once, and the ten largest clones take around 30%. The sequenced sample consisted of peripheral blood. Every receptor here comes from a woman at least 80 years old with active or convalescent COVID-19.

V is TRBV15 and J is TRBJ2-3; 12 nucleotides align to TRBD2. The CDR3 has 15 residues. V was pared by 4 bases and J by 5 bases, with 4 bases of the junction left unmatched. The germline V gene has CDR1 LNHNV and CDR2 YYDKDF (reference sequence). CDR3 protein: CATSIGLAGRDTQYF. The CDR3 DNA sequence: TGTGCCACCAGCATCGGACTAGCGGGGCGAGATACGCAGTATTTT.

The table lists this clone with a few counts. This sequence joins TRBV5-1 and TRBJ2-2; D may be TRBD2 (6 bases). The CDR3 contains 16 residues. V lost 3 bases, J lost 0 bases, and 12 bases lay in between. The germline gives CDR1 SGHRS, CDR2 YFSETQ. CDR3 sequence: CASSSRWDSNTGELFF. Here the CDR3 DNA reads TGCGCCAGCAGCTCGAGATGGGACTCGAACACCGGGGAGCTGTTTTTT.

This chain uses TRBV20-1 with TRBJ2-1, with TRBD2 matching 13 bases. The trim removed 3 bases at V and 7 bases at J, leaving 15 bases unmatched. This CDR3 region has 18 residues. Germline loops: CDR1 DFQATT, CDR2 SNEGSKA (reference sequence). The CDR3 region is CSASELAGGPGVMNEQFF. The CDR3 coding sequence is TGCAGTGCTAGTGAACTAGCGGGGGGGCCTGGAGTTATGAATGAGCAGTTCTTC.

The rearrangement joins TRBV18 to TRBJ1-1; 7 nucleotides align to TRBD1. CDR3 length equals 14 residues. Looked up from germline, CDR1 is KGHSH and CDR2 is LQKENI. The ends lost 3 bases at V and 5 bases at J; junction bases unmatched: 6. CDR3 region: CASSPRQQGTEAFF. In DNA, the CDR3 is TGTGCCAGCTCACCGAGACAACAGGGGACTGAAGCTTTCTTT.

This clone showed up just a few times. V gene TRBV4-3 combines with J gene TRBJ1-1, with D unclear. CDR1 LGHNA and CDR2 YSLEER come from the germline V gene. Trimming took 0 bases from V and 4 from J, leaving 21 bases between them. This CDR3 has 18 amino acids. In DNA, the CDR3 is TGCGCCAGCAGCCAAGATCCTCCTGGCCCTGTTGCCTTCACTGAAGCTTTCTTT. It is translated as CASSQDPPGPVAFTEAFF.

CDR3 sequence: CATSRSVQETQYF. CDR3 in DNA: TGTGCCACCAGCAGGTCTGTTCAAGAGACCCAGTACTTC. This sequence joins TRBV15 and TRBJ2-5; D gene uncertain. This CDR3 region has 13 residues. The V end lost 3 bases, the J end lost 2 bases, and 7 bases lay between the germline ends. CDR1 is LNHNV, CDR2 YYDKDF, per germline (reference sequence).

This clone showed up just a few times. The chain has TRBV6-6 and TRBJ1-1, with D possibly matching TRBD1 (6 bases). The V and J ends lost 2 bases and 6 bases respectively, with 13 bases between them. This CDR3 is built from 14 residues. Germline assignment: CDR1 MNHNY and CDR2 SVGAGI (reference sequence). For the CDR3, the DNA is TGTGCCAGCAGTTACCTTTACAGGGACGCTGAAGCTTTCTTT. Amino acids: CASSYLYRDAEAFF.

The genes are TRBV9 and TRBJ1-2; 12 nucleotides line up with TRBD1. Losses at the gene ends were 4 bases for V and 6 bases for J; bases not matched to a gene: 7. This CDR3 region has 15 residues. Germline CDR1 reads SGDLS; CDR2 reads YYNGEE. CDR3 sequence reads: CASSFGTGGVDGYTF. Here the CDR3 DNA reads TGTGCCAGCAGCTTTGGGACAGGGGGCGTCGATGGCTACACCTTC.

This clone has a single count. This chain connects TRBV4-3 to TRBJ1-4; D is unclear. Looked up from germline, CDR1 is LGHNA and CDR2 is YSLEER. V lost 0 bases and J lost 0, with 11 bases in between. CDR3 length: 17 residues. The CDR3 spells CASSQESRASTNEKLFF. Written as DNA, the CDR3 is TGCGCCAGCAGCCAAGAATCGAGGGCGTCAACTAATGAAAAACTGTTTTTT.

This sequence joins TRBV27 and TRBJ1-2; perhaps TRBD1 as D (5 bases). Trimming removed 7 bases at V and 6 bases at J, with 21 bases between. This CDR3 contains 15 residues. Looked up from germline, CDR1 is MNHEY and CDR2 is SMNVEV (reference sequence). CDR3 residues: CASTQRSGAGNGYTF. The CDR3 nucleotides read TGTGCCAGCACCCAGAGGTCTGGGGCCGGCAATGGCTACACCTTC.

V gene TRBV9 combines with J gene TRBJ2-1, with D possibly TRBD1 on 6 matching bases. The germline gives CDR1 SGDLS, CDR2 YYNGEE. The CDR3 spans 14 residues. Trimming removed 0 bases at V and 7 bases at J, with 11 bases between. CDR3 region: CASSVGFGTNEQFF. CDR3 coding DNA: TGTGCCAGCAGCGTAGGTTTCGGGACAAATGAGCAGTTCTTC.

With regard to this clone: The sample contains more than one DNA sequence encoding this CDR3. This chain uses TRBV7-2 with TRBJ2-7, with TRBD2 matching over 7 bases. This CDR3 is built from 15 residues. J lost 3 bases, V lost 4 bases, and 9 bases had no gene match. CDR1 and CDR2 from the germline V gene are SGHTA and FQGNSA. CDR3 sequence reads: CASSSGGGGYYEQYF. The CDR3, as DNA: TGTGCCAGCAGCTCGGGAGGCGGCGGGTACTACGAGCAGTACTTC.

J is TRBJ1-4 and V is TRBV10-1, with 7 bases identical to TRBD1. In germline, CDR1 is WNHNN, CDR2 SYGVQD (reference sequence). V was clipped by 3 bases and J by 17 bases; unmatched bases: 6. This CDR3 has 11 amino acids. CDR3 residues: CASSDQGGRFF. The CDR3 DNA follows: TGCGCCAGCAGTGACCAGGGGGGACGATTTTTT.

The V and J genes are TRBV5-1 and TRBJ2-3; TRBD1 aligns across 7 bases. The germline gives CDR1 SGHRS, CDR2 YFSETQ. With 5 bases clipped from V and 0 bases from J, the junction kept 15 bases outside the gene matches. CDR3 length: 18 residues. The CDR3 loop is CASSYYKGQNPSTDTQYF. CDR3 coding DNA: TGCGCCAGCAGTTACTATAAGGGACAGAATCCTAGCACAGATACGCAGTATTTT. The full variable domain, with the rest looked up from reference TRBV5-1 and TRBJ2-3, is KAGVTQTPRYLIKTRGQQVTLSCSPISGHRSVSWYQQTPGQGLQFLFEYFSETQRNKGNFPGRFSGRQFSNSRSEMNVSTLELGDSALYLCASSYYKGQNPSTDTQYFGPGTRLTVL.

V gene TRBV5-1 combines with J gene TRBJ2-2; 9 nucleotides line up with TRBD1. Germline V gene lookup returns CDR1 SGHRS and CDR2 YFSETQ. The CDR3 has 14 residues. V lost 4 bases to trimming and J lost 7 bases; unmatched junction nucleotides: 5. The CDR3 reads CASSETGGVGELFF. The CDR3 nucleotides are TGCGCCAGCAGCGAGACAGGGGGAGTCGGGGAGCTGTTTTTT.

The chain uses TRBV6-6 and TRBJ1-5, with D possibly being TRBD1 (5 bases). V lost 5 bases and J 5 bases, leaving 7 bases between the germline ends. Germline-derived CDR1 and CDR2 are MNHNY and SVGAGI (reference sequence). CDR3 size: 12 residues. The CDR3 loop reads CASSGGDQPQHF. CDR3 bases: TGTGCCAGCAGTGGGGGGGATCAGCCCCAGCATTTT.

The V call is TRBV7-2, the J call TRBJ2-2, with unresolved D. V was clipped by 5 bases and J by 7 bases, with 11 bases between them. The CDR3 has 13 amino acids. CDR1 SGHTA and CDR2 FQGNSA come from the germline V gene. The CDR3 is CASSLLLVGELFF. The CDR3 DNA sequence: TGTGCCAGCAGCCTACTCTTAGTCGGGGAGCTGTTTTTT.